This T cell receptor beta chain derives from a study of T cell responses to AZD1222 COVID-19 vaccine. Study findings and constraints: Targets within unmutated variant regions were reportedly found for nearly half of spike-specific TCRs. Mostly white British, mostly female donors; authors suggested clonal diversity may be underestimated.

The repertoire was sequenced with immunoSEQ multiplex PCR; TCRdb's copy has only in-frame clones and lacks some. The profile covers around 170,000 clones, with 90% appearing a single time and 1.5% taken by the ten largest. This clone was observed once. Its specificity is unknown. Germline values: CDR1 SEHNR, CDR2 FQNEAQ (reference sequence). Trimming stripped 1 base from V and 6 bases from J, with 18 bases between. CDR3 length: 16 amino acids. The material sequenced was peripheral blood, taken on day 0 of AZD1222 vaccination. The receptor was isolated from an adult in good health. The V gene is TRBV7-9, the J gene TRBJ1-2; D is uncertain. CDR3 DNA sequence: TGTGCCAGCAGCTTAGAGGTTTTGTTTGGGAGGGATGGCTACACCTTC. Encoded protein: CASSLEVLFGRDGYTF.